This T cell receptor beta chain was captured by sequencing in a study of T cell repertoires in cytomegalovirus infection (dated by TCRdb to between 2018 and 2020). About the study as a whole: Alongside well-studied HLA-B-restricted epitopes, the peptide stimulations were aimed at recently identified HLA-C-restricted CMV epitopes, whose presentation resists viral immunomodulation. Because public TCR beta signatures pointed to carriage of CMV infection together with the matching HLA type, the HLA type of each donor mattered for the analysis. The investigation overall reported the following: The ex vivo response was dominated by HLA-C-restricted CMV-specific TCR beta clonotypes, which also provided the single most frequent clonotype in two of eight donors. In both this cohort and an independent cohort of more than 350 donors, the cumulative frequency of public TCR beta family members distinguished carriers of CMV infection plus the relevant HLA type.

This clonotype was picked up one time. Its antigen is not yet known. Base-call qualities are not available, and no considerably larger clone is one nucleotide away. A single read offers scant evidence. The CDR3 has 15 amino acids, counting the end cysteine and phenylalanine. Only the CDR3 DNA is retained, 45 bases long and in frame from the first base. V ends up 3 bases short and J 10 bases short, with an unmatched junction base count of 12. CDR1 and CDR2 (SGHDN, FVKESK) derive from the germline V gene. Explained via the paper, the treatment or condition label denotes: in vitro stimulation with specific CMV peptide epitopes to enrich CMV-specific T cells. The data were produced on an Illumina HiSeq 1500. The raw public data were reprocessed by TCRdb itself: fastp quality trimming at Q25, MiXCR clonotype calling, in-frame beta chains only. Identical CDR3 protein sequences are pooled into one entry, listed with their most common genes and DNA. This sample has 200,000 or so distinct CDR3 sequences in its table, and 30% to 45% of those were observed once. The ten largest clones add up to approximately 60% of the sample.

The source was CD8+ T cells from cultured PBMCs, collected from culture after CMV antigen stimulation. The clonotype comes from a human donor in good health (CMV status not recorded). Some clones in this sample may be carry-over from other donors' samples. The rearrangement combines TRBV14 with TRBJ2-1; TRBD2 fits 7 bases in the junction. This receptor has the CDR3 CASSHTRLAELEQFF. The nucleotides are TGTGCCAGCAGCCACACTAGACTAGCAGAATTAGAGCAGTTCTTC.